This TCR beta chain was captured by sequencing in a study of cytomegalovirus exposure and HLA in healthy donors. Whole-study results and caveats: Segments of the TCR beta V type were, in most cases, productive about 90% or about 30% of the time in an earlier analysis.

PCR amplification relied on 60 Vbeta primers (plus 13 Jbeta primers). This table comes from immunoSEQ multiplex PCR, and its TCRdb copy is limited to in-frame clones, with some not included. Of more than 85,000 clones listed, 70% to 90% were seen once; the top ten hold roughly 2.6%. On this clone: What it binds is not known.

The germline gives CDR1 KGHSH, CDR2 LQKENI. The junction had 7 bases not matched to a gene; V was cut back by 8 bases and J by 6 bases. This CDR3 contains 13 residues. The specimen was PBMCs. The chain couples TRBV18 to TRBJ2-7; 10 nucleotides align to TRBD1. This clonotype was obtained from a man between 35 and 55 years old in good health and CMV-seronegative. The CDR3 DNA is TGTGCCAGCAGCCGGGACAGGGGCCGCGAGCAGTACTTC. This encodes CASSRDRGREQYF.